The sequence of this TCR beta chain was determined in a study of beta chain features in type 1 diabetes. General observations from the study: For cells with high TCR expression, cDNA sequencing could yield over-representation.

Germline-derived CDR1 and CDR2 are MNHEY and SVGAGI. V gave up 6 bases and J gave up 2 bases; unmatched junction bases: 10. The CDR3 is made up of 15 amino acids. A remark on this clone: Its target is unknown.

All of the isolated RNA was reverse transcribed, so expressed TCRB transcripts were sequenced. An average around 3.5 million reads came from naive, central memory and regulatory T cell samples. Clones were read by immunoSEQ multiplex PCR, and TCRdb kept only the in-frame ones, dropping some. This table has more than 300,000 clones, approximately 12% appearing once. This TCR came from a man in his late teens or twenties in good health. The sample taken for sequencing was naive CD4+ T cells from blood. The rearrangement uses TRBV6-5 and TRBJ2-7, with 7 nucleotides matching TRBD1. This CDR3 is CASSPDRVGTYEQYF. In DNA, the CDR3 is TGTGCCAGCAGCCCCGACAGGGTTGGCACCTACGAGCAGTACTTC.